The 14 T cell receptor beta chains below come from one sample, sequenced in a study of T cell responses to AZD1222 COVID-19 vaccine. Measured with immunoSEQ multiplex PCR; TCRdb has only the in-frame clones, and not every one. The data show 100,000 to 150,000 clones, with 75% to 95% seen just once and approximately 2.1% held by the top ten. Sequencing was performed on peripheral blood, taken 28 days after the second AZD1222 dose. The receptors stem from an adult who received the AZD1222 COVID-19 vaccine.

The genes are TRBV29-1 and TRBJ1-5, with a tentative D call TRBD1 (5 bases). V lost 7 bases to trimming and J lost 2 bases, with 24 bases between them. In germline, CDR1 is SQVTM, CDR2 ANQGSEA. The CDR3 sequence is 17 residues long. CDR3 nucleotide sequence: TGCAGCGCTACAATCGGGGACCCCCGACGGGGCAATCAGCCCCAGCATTTT. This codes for CSATIGDPRRGNQPQHF.

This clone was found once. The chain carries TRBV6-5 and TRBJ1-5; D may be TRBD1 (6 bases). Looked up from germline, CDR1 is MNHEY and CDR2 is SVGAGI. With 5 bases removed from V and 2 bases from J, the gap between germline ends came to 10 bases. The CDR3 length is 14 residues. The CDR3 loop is CASSKDSGNQPQHF. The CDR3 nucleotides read TGTGCCAGCAGTAAGGACAGCGGCAATCAGCCCCAGCATTTT.

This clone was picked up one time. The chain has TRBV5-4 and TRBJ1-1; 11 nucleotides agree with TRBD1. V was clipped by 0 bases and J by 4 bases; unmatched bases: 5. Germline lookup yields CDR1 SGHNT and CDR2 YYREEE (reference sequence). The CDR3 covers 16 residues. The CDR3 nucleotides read TGTGCCAGCAGCTTGGGGACAGGGGGCTTGGGCACTGAAGCTTTCTTT. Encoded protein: CASSLGTGGLGTEAFF.

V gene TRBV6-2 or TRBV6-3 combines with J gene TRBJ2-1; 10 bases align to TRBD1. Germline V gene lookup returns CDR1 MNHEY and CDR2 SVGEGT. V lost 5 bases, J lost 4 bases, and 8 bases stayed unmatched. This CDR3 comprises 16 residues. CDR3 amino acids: CASSDPGTGAYNEQFF. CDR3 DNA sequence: TGTGCCAGCAGTGACCCCGGGACAGGGGCGTACAATGAGCAGTTCTTC.

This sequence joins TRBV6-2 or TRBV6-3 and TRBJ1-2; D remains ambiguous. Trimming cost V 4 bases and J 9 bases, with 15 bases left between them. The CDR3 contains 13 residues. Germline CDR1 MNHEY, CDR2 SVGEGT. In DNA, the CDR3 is TGTGCCAGCAGTTCACAAGCAACAGATAGCTACACCTTC. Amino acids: CASSSQATDSYTF.

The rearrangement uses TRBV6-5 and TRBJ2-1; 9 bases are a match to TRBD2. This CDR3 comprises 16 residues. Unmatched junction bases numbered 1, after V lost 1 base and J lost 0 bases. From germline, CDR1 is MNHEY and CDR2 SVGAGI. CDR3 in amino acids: CASSYFSGSSYNEQFF. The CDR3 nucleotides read TGTGCCAGCAGTTACTTTAGCGGGAGCTCCTACAATGAGCAGTTCTTC.

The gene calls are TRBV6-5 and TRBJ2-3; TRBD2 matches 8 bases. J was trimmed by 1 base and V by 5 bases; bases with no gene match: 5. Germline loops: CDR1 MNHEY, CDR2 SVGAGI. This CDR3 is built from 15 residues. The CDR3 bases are TGTGCCAGCAGTACCGGGACTAGGGGCACAGATACGCAGTATTTT. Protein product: CASSTGTRGTDTQYF.

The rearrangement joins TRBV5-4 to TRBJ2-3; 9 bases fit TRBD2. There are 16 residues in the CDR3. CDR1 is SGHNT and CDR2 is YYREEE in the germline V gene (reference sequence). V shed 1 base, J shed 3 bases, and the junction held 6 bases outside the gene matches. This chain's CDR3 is CASSLLLAGGTDTQYF. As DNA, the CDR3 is TGTGCCAGCAGCTTGCTCTTGGCGGGGGGGACAGATACGCAGTATTTT.

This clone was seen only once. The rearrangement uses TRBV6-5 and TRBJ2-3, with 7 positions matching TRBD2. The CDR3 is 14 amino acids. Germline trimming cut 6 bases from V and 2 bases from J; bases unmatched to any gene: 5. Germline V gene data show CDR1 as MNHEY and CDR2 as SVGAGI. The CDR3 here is CASSWTSFTDTQYF. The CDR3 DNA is TGTGCCAGCAGCTGGACTAGTTTCACAGATACGCAGTATTTT.

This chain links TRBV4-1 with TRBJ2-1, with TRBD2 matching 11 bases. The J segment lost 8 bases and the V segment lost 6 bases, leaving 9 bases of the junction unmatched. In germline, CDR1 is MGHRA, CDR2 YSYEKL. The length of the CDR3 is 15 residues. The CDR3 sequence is CASSLTSGVWDEQFF. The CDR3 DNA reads TGCGCCAGCAGTCTGACTAGCGGGGTCTGGGATGAGCAGTTCTTC.

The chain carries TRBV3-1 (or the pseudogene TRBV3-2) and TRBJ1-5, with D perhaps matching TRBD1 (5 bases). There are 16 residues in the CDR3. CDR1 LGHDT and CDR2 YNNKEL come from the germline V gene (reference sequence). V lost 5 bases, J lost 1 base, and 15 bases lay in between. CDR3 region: CASSSQGAGSNQPQHF. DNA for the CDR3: TGTGCCAGCAGCTCCCAAGGGGCAGGGAGCAATCAGCCCCAGCATTTT.

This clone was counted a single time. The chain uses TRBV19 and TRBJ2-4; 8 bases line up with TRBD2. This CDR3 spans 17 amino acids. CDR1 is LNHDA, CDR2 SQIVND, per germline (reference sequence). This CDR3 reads CVPPRQRERWAKNIQYF. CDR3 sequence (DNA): TGTGTCCCTCCAAGGCAGCGGGAGAGGTGGGCCAAAAACATTCAGTACTTC. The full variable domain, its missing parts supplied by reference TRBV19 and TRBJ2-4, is DGGITQSPKYLFRKEGQNVTLSCEQNLNHDAMYWYRQDPGQGLRLIYYSQIVNDFQKGDIAEGYSVSREKKESFPLTVTSAQKNPTAFYLCVPPRQRERWAKNIQYFGAGTRLSVL.

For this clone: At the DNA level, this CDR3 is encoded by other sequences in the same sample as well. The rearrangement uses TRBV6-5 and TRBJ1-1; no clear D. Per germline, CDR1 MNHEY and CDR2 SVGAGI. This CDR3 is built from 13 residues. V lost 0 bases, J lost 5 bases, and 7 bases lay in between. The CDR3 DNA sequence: TGTGCCAGCAGTTACTCGGCGGGGACTGAAGCTTTCTTT. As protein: CASSYSAGTEAFF.

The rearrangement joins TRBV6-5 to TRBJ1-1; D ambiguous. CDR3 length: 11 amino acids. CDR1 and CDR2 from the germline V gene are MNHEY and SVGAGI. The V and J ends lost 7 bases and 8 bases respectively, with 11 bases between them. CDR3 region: CASMTPREAFF. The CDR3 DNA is TGTGCCAGCATGACTCCCCGGGAAGCTTTCTTT.